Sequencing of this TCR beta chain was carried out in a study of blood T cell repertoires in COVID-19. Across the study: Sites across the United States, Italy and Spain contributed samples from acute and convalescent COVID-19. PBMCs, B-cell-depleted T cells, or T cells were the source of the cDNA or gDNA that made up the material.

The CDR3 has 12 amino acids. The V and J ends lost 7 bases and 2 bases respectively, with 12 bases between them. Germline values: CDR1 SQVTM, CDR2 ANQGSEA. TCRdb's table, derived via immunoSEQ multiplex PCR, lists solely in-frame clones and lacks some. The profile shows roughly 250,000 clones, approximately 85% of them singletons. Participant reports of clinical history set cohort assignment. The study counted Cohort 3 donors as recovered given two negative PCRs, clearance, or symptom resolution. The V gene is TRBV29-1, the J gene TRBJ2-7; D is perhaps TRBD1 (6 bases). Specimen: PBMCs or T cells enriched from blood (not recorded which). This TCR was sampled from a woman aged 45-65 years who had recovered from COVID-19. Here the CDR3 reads CSAQGRPYEQYF. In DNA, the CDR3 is TGCAGCGCACAGGGACGACCCTACGAGCAGTACTTC.